What follows is one TCR beta chain and its context. Source study methods: Researchers report that nucleated cell counts were estimated from reference gene primer amplification. Sequencing was performed with immunoSEQ multiplex PCR; in TCRdb, only in-frame clones are kept and a portion is missing. That table supplies the V and J calls and clone size; D and trimming were determined from the DNA. Altogether approximately 250,000 clones are present, more than 80% being singletons, with the ten largest covering about 4%. Recruitment covered about 26 US areas and drew participants whose ages spanned roughly 18 to 89 years. Self-reported history from a screening survey and questionnaire set each donor's cohort. This sample was included in a study of blood T cell repertoires in COVID-19. At the level of the study: Acute and convalescent COVID-19 samples came from the United States, Italy and Spain.

This TCR was recovered from a woman aged 25-40 years with acute COVID-19. The sequenced sample was PBMCs or T cells enriched from blood (not recorded which).

The CDR3 bases are TGTGCCACCAGCAGAGAGTTCGGGGACAGCAGAGGGGGGACTGAAGCTTTCTTT. Translating gives CATSREFGDSRGGTEAFF. The V and J genes are TRBV15 and TRBJ1-1; 7 bases map to TRBD1. V lost 0 bases and J lost 5; bases outside the gene matches: 15. CDR1 LNHNV and CDR2 YYDKDF come from the germline V gene (reference sequence). CDR3 length: 18 residues. Together with reference TRBV15 and TRBJ1-1, the CDR3 gives the full variable domain: DAMVIQNPRYQVTQFGKPVTLSCSQTLNHNVMYWYQQKSSQAPKLLFHYYDKDFNNEADTPDNFQSRRPNTSFCFLDIRSPGLGDTAMYLCATSREFGDSRGGTEAFFGQGTRLTVV.